The sequence of this T cell receptor beta chain was determined in a study of T cells in localized non-small cell lung cancer. Findings and limits, study-wide: Uninvolved adjacent lung showed higher T cell clonality than tumor.

This clone has only a few counts. The antigen remains undetermined. The assay was immunoSEQ multiplex PCR, and TCRdb's table has in-frame clones only and misses some. The sample contains 10,000 to 13,000 clones, roughly half of which appear only once. Losses at the gene ends were 3 bases for V and 8 bases for J; bases not matched to a gene: 13. There are 16 residues in the CDR3. In germline, CDR1 is SGHNT, CDR2 YENEEA. The chain uses TRBV11-3 and TRBJ2-1, with TRBD1 matching over 7 bases. The sample was lymph node tissue, taken before any cancer treatment. The source is a woman aged 35-70 years with stage II squamous cell lung carcinoma. CDR3 in amino acids: CASSLEGGRSMYEQFF. The CDR3 nucleotides are TGTGCCAGCAGCTTGGAAGGGGGCCGGTCTATGTATGAGCAGTTCTTC.